Each of the 22 T cell receptor beta chains below was sequenced from the same sample in a study of blood T cell repertoires in COVID-19 (dated by TCRdb to the early 2020s). The library was obtained by the immunoSEQ multiplex PCR assay. TCRdb mirrors the immuneACCESS table, restricted to in-frame sequences. Some clones are absent from its copies; in checked studies, under half trace to an unresolved V gene, and the reason for the others is unknown. This sample has approximately 250,000 clones in its table, and more than 75% of those were observed once. The top ten constitute around 1.5% of the sample. Input material: peripheral blood. Receptors originate from a woman aged 60-75 years who had recovered from COVID-19.

The chain uses TRBV5-6 and TRBJ1-6; TRBD1 might be the D (6 bases). This CDR3 contains 16 residues. CDR1 is SGHDT, CDR2 YYEEEE, per germline. Trimming took 0 bases from V and 8 from J, leaving 15 bases between them. CDR3 in amino acids: CASSLERGQGHSPLHF. CDR3 DNA sequence: TGTGCCAGCAGCTTGGAGAGAGGCCAGGGGCATTCACCCCTCCACTTT.

V gene TRBV4-2 combines with J gene TRBJ1-2; D not resolved. There are 13 residues in the CDR3. Germline assignment: CDR1 LGHNA and CDR2 YNFKEQ. V shed 2 bases and J shed 6 bases, with 10 bases lying between them. CDR3 nucleotide sequence: TGTGCCAGCAGCCAATCCCTAATGGATGGCTACACCTTC. Translated: CASSQSLMDGYTF.

The chain joins TRBV10-3 to TRBJ2-2; 8 bases agree with TRBD1. The CDR3 contains 14 residues. The V gene end was trimmed by 4 bases and the J gene end by 6 bases; junction bases not matched to a gene: 4. The germline gives CDR1 ENHRY, CDR2 SYGVKD. The CDR3 coding sequence is TGTGCCATCAGTGGACAGGGGCGGGCCGGGGAGCTGTTTTTT. Its translation: CAISGQGRAGELFF.

This clone came up a few times. This chain connects TRBV7-9 to TRBJ2-3, with D possibly being TRBD1 (5 bases). Trimming took off 0 bases at V and 5 bases at J, with 9 bases between the two ends. This CDR3 has 14 residues. The V gene's germline CDR1 is SEHNR and CDR2 FQNEAQ (reference sequence). In DNA form, the CDR3 reads TGTGCCAGCAGCTTAGCCGACAGAATAGATACGCAGTATTTT. It yields the protein CASSLADRIDTQYF.

This chain links TRBV3-1 (or the pseudogene TRBV3-2) with TRBJ1-1; D ambiguous. The CDR3 is 14 residues long. CDR1 is LGHDT, CDR2 YNNKEL, per germline (reference sequence). V lost 0 bases and J lost 1, with 6 bases in between. This chain's CDR3 is CASSQEGGNTEAFF. The CDR3 DNA reads TGTGCCAGCAGCCAAGAAGGAGGGAACACTGAAGCTTTCTTT.

The chain combines TRBV7-2 with TRBJ2-3; the D gene is possibly TRBD2 (7 bases). The ends were cut back, 4 bases at V and 1 base at J, with 15 bases in the middle. The CDR3 consists of 16 residues. Germline V gene sequence: CDR1 SGHTA, CDR2 FQGNSA. The chain's CDR3 is CASSSGGRAGTDTQYF. CDR3 DNA sequence: TGTGCCAGCAGCTCCGGGGGGCGCGCCGGCACAGATACGCAGTATTTT.

CDR3: CSASRLAGSYEQYF. The CDR3 DNA follows: TGCAGTGCTAGTCGCCTAGCGGGGTCCTACGAGCAGTACTTC. The chain joins TRBV20-1 to TRBJ2-7, with 9 bases fitting TRBD2. CDR3 length: 14 residues. V lost 3 bases to trimming and J lost 1 base; unmatched junction nucleotides: 4. The germline gives CDR1 DFQATT, CDR2 SNEGSKA (reference sequence).

The chain is built from TRBV18 and TRBJ2-3, with 8 bases lining up with TRBD1. The CDR3 consists of 15 residues. CDR1 and CDR2 (germline): KGHSH, LQKENI. V lost 3 bases, J lost 3 bases, and 5 bases stayed unmatched. The CDR3 spells CASSPGQGRTDTQYF. The DNA of the CDR3 is TGTGCCAGCTCACCCGGACAGGGTCGAACAGATACGCAGTATTTT.

V and J are TRBV11-2 and TRBJ1-2, with TRBD1 identical over 7 bases. The CDR3 has 15 amino acids. Trimming cost V 1 base and J 8 bases; bases outside gene matches: 10. The germline CDR1 and CDR2 sequences are SGHAT and FQNNGV. CDR3 nucleotide sequence: TGTGCCAGCAGCTTAGTTAACAGGGGTTTAGGGGGCTACACCTTC. Its translation is CASSLVNRGLGGYTF.

This chain connects TRBV4-1 to TRBJ1-3; D is uncertain. Trimming removed 1 base at V and 9 bases at J, with 10 bases between. Germline-derived CDR1 and CDR2 are MGHRA and YSYEKL. This CDR3 is 13 amino acids long. The CDR3 sequence is CASSQVQSATIYF. CDR3 sequence (DNA): TGCGCCAGCAGCCAAGTTCAGAGCGCCACCATATATTTT.

V usage is TRBV19 and J usage is TRBJ2-7, with D perhaps TRBD1 (6 bases). In germline, CDR1 is LNHDA, CDR2 SQIVND (reference sequence). The V end was cut by 1 base, the J end by 6 bases, with 13 bases between. This CDR3 has 14 residues. The CDR3 DNA reads TGTGCCAGTAGTATAGGGATTCAAGGGGGCGAGCAGTACTTC. It encodes CASSIGIQGGEQYF.

V is TRBV18 and J is TRBJ2-1; possibly TRBD1 for D (6 bases). V gave up 5 bases and J gave up 5 bases, with 13 bases separating them. CDR3 size: 14 residues. Germline V lookup: CDR1 KGHSH, CDR2 LQKENI. CDR3 sequence reads: CASSANTGNNEQFF. CDR3 coding DNA: TGTGCCAGCTCAGCAAACACAGGGAACAATGAGCAGTTCTTC.

CDR3 bases: TGTGCCAGCAGCCAACATGAACTAGCGGGGTCAAACGGGGAGCAGTTCTTC. It codes for CASSQHELAGSNGEQFF. The chain recombines TRBV3-1 (or the pseudogene TRBV3-2) with TRBJ2-1; 10 bases fit TRBD2. The CDR3 is 17 amino acids. V trimming: 2 bases; J trimming: 10 bases; junction bases outside the gene matches: 14. Germline V gene data show CDR1 as LGHDT and CDR2 as YNNKEL (reference sequence).

V gene TRBV5-1 combines with J gene TRBJ2-7; 11 bases are a match to TRBD2. The ends lost 3 bases at V and 4 bases at J; junction bases unmatched: 9. CDR3 length: 16 residues. Germline V lookup: CDR1 SGHRS, CDR2 YFSETQ. The CDR3: CASSWELAGAQYEQYF. DNA of the CDR3: TGCGCCAGCAGCTGGGAACTAGCGGGGGCCCAATACGAGCAGTACTTC. The full variable domain, in which reference TRBV5-1 and TRBJ2-7 provide the parts outside the CDR3, is KAGVTQTPRYLIKTRGQQVTLSCSPISGHRSVSWYQQTPGQGLQFLFEYFSETQRNKGNFPGRFSGRQFSNSRSEMNVSTLELGDSALYLCASSWELAGAQYEQYFGPGTRLTVT.

The chain carries TRBV21-1 and TRBJ2-5; TRBD2, the table's D call, was not compared with the DNA. TRBV21-1 is described as a pseudogene. CDR3 length: 12 residues. The CDR3 sequence: CAILLGGCSQYF. The CDR3 DNA reads TGTGCCATCTTATTGGGAGGCTGCAGCCAGTACTTC.

V gene TRBV7-9 combines with J gene TRBJ1-5; no definite D call. Germline CDR1 is SEHNR and CDR2 is FQNEAQ (reference sequence). This CDR3 spans 16 amino acids. V was cut by 1 base and J by 1 base, with 11 bases left in between. The CDR3 is CASSLDLGGSNQPQHF. CDR3 in DNA: TGTGCCAGCAGCTTAGACCTAGGTGGAAGCAATCAGCCCCAGCATTTT.

The V gene is TRBV18, the J gene TRBJ2-1, with 14 nucleotides matching TRBD2. The germline V gene encodes CDR1 KGHSH and CDR2 LQKENI. The trim removed 2 bases at V and 7 bases at J, leaving 7 bases unmatched. This CDR3 has 17 amino acids. CDR3 nucleotide sequence: TGTGCCAGCTCACCAGCCATGACTAGCGGGGGGGCTAATGAGCAGTTCTTC. This sequence encodes CASSPAMTSGGANEQFF.

CDR3 loop: CASSQEIGEAEQFF. For the CDR3, the DNA is TGTGCCAGCAGCCAAGAAATCGGGGAGGCTGAGCAGTTCTTC. V gene TRBV3-1 (or the pseudogene TRBV3-2) combines with J gene TRBJ2-1; D might be TRBD2 (6 bases). In germline, CDR1 is LGHDT, CDR2 YNNKEL (reference sequence). The CDR3 has 14 residues. V shed 0 bases and J shed 9 bases, with 12 bases lying between them.

The J gene is TRBJ1-2, the V gene TRBV5-4, with 7 bases matching TRBD1. Germline V gene lookup returns CDR1 SGHNT and CDR2 YYREEE (reference sequence). The ends lost 5 bases at V and 6 bases at J; junction bases unmatched: 10. This CDR3 spans 14 amino acids. The DNA of the CDR3 is TGTGCCAGCAGTCCGACAGGGACACCGAATGGCTACACCTTC. This gives the protein CASSPTGTPNGYTF.

The gene calls are TRBV15 and TRBJ1-3; TRBD1 agrees at 7 bases. From germline, CDR1 is LNHNV and CDR2 YYDKDF (reference sequence). The CDR3 runs to 15 residues. Trimming cost V 5 bases and J 2 bases; bases outside gene matches: 6. CDR3 residues: CATSFDRVTGNTIYF. The DNA of the CDR3 is TGTGCCACCAGCTTCGACAGGGTGACTGGAAACACCATATATTTT.

The chain employs TRBV18 and TRBJ1-5; D not resolved. The CDR3 contains 15 residues. CDR1 and CDR2 from the germline V gene are KGHSH and LQKENI. V shed 4 bases and J shed 1 base, with 11 bases lying between them. DNA for the CDR3: TGTGCCAGCTCACTTCATCCCCAGAGCAATCAGCCCCAGCATTTT. This sequence encodes CASSLHPQSNQPQHF.

The CDR3 loop is CAVQGDPLNEQYF. CDR3 in DNA: TGTGCCGTACAGGGCGACCCTTTGAACGAGCAGTACTTC. The chain joins TRBV10-3 to TRBJ2-7, with D perhaps matching TRBD1 (6 bases). V was clipped by 11 bases and J by 5 bases, with 19 bases between them. The CDR3 has 13 residues. The V gene's germline CDR1 is ENHRY and CDR2 SYGVKD.